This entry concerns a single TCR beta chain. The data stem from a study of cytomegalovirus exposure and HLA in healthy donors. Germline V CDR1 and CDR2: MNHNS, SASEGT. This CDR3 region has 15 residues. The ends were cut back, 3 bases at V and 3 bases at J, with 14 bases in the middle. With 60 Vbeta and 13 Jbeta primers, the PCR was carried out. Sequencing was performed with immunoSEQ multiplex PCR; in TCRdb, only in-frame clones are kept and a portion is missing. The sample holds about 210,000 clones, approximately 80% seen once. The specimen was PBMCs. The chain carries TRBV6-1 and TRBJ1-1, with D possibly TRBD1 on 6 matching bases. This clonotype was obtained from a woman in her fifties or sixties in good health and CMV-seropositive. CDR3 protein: CASSDRGAHDTEAFF. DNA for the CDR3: TGTGCCAGCAGTGACCGGGGGGCGCATGACACTGAAGCTTTCTTT.